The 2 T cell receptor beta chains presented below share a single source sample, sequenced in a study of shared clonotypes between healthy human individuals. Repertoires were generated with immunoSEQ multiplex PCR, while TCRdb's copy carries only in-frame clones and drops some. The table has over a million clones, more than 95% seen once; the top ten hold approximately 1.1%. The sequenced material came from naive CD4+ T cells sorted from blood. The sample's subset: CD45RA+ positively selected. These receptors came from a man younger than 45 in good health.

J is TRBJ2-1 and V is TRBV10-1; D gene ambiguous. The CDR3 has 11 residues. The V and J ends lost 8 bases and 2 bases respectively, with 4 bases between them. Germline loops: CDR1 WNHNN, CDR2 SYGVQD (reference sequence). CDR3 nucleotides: TGCGCCAGCGGTACCTACAATGAGCAGTTCTTC. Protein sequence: CASGTYNEQFF.

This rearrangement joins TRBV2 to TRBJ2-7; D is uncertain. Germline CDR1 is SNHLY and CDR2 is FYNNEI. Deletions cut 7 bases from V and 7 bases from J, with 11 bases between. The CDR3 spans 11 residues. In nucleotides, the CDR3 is TGTGCCAGCAATCTTCGGGTTGAGCAGTACTTC. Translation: CASNLRVEQYF.